Presented here are 19 T cell receptor beta chains from one specimen sequenced in a study of blood T cells in healthy people across ages. The second PCR ran 7 to 11 cycles with a sample-barcoded 5' primer and J-beta primers. TCRdb called the 5' RACE reads again in MiXCR, with one record for every CDR3 protein. The sample consists of 1.5 million to 1.9 million distinct CDR3 sequences, roughly two fifths of them appearing once. The specimen sequenced was blood. Receptor source: a woman between 18 and 29 years old in good health.

The CDR3, as DNA: TGTGCCAGCAGCAAAGCGAGGAGAAACGCTAACTATGGCTACACCTTC. The encoded protein is CASSKARRNANYGYTF. V and J are TRBV21-1 and TRBJ1-2. TRBV21-1 is designated a pseudogene. The CDR3 contains 16 residues.

The chain combines TRBV2 with TRBJ1-5; 10 nucleotides agree with TRBD1. J gave up 7 bases and V 6 bases, and 9 bases lay outside the gene matches. Germline V gene sequence: CDR1 SNHLY, CDR2 FYNNEI. This CDR3 comprises 15 residues. CDR3 DNA: TGTGCCAGCAGGATGGGACAGGGGAAATGGCAGCCCCAGCATTTT. This codes for CASRMGQGKWQPQHF.

The rearrangement links TRBV20-1 to TRBJ2-7; 7 nucleotides match TRBD2. Per the germline V gene, CDR1 is DFQATT and CDR2 is SNEGSKA (reference sequence). The CDR3 extends over 18 amino acids. V lost 5 bases, J lost 2 bases, and 21 bases stayed unmatched. CDR3 sequence reads: CSAPSLPNPAGVTYEQYF. For the CDR3, the DNA is TGCAGTGCTCCCAGCCTACCCAACCCGGCGGGGGTAACCTACGAGCAGTACTTC.

This clonotype was counted only a few times. This chain connects TRBV2 to TRBJ2-1, with 9 bases aligning to TRBD1. V was pared by 4 bases and J by 1 base, with 2 bases of the junction left unmatched. Germline V gives CDR1 SNHLY, CDR2 FYNNEI. The CDR3 has 15 residues. CDR3: CASSGQGVSYNEQFF. The CDR3 coding sequence is TGTGCCAGCAGTGGACAGGGGGTTTCCTACAATGAGCAGTTCTTC. The entire variable domain, with the rest obtained from reference TRBV2 and TRBJ2-1, is as follows: EPEVTQTPSHQVTQMGQEVILRCVPISNHLYFYWYRQILGQKVEFLVSFYNNEISEKSEIFDDQFSVERPDGSNFTLKIRSTKLEDSAMYFCASSGQGVSYNEQFFGPGTRLTVL.

The chain employs TRBV19 and TRBJ2-1, with a possible D match to TRBD2 (5 bases). The CDR3 loop spans 17 amino acids. Germline CDR1 LNHDA, CDR2 SQIVND (reference sequence). With 1 base removed from V and 0 bases from J, the gap between germline ends came to 13 bases. The CDR3 nucleotides read TGTGCCAGTAGTATAGTATCGGACTTGAGCTCCTACAATGAGCAGTTCTTC. Protein: CASSIVSDLSSYNEQFF.

The chain has TRBV20-1 and TRBJ2-1; 13 positions agree with TRBD2. Germline CDR1 is DFQATT and CDR2 is SNEGSKA (reference sequence). CDR3 length equals 14 residues. Trimming took 4 bases from V and 9 from J; bases not matched to a gene: 6. CDR3 amino acids: CSATGTSGVSEQFF. Written as DNA, the CDR3 is TGCAGTGCTACAGGGACTAGCGGGGTCAGTGAGCAGTTCTTC.

To note about this clonotype: An end of the junction differs from the germline gene, which may be a read error. The gene calls are TRBV6-6 and TRBJ1-1; D is uncertain. From germline, CDR1 is MNHNY and CDR2 SVGAGI (reference sequence). The CDR3 runs 16 residues. The CDR3 nucleotides are TGTGCCAGCAGTTACTCTATCGGCAGGATGAACATTGAAGCTTTCTTT. Protein sequence: CASSYSIGRMNIEAFF.

The V and J genes are TRBV20-1 and TRBJ2-7, with 9 positions matching TRBD1. V gave up 6 bases and J gave up 3 bases; unmatched junction bases: 9. Germline loops: CDR1 DFQATT, CDR2 SNEGSKA (reference sequence). The CDR3 has 14 residues. The CDR3 DNA is TGCAGTGCCGGTACAGGGGGCTCGGTCTACGAGCAGTACTTC. It codes for CSAGTGGSVYEQYF.

The gene calls are TRBV4-1 and TRBJ2-7; D is ambiguous. V lost 0 bases, J lost 0 bases, and 9 bases lay in between. The CDR3 extends over 15 amino acids. Germline lookup yields CDR1 MGHRA and CDR2 YSYEKL. CDR3 residues: CASSQEVRNSYEQYF. CDR3 sequence (DNA): TGCGCCAGCAGCCAAGAGGTACGGAACTCCTACGAGCAGTACTTC.

The CDR3 here is CASSLSRETDTQYF. The CDR3 nucleotides are TGTGCCAGCAGCTTAAGCCGGGAGACAGATACGCAGTATTTT. V usage is TRBV7-3 and J usage is TRBJ2-3, with D perhaps matching TRBD2 (6 bases). Trimming stripped 1 base from V and 3 bases from J, with 8 bases between. Germline V gene lookup returns CDR1 SGHTA and CDR2 FQGTGA. The CDR3 has 14 residues.

The CDR3 region is CASSRDFRNEQFF. As DNA, the CDR3 is TGTGCCAGCTCCCGGGACTTTCGCAATGAGCAGTTCTTC. The chain employs TRBV18 and TRBJ2-1; maybe TRBD2 (6 bases). The germline V gene encodes CDR1 KGHSH and CDR2 LQKENI. The CDR3 covers 13 residues. Trimming shortened V by 6 bases and J by 6 bases, and 12 bases separated the two germline ends.

This clonotype came up once. An end of the junction does not agree with germline; a read error may underlie this. This chain joins TRBV9 and TRBJ2-1, with 7 nucleotides matching TRBD2. Per the germline V gene, CDR1 is SGDLS and CDR2 is YYNGEE. This CDR3 is built from 16 residues. CDR3 loop: CASSTSGASSYKEQFF. CDR3 in DNA: TGTGCCAGCAGCACGAGCGGGGCGAGCTCCTACAAGGAGCAGTTCTTC.

Concerning this clonotype: A clone one base away is much larger, so this may be a read error. The chain recombines TRBV12-3 or TRBV12-4 with TRBJ2-1; D perhaps matches TRBD1 (5 bases). The CDR3 is made up of 15 amino acids. V shed 3 bases and J shed 6 bases, with 15 bases lying between them. CDR3 loop: CASSFDAPGINEQFF. CDR3 DNA: TGTGCCAGCAGTTTTGATGCCCCAGGGATCAATGAGCAGTTCTTC.

The chain employs TRBV15 and TRBJ2-5, with D perhaps matching TRBD2 (5 bases). The CDR3 spans 15 residues. Trimming shortened V by 0 bases and J by 6 bases, and 14 bases separated the two germline ends. The germline V gene encodes CDR1 LNHNV and CDR2 YYDKDF (reference sequence). The CDR3 nucleotides read TGTGCCACCAGCAGAGATCGAACGGGGATGCAGACCCAGTACTTC. It yields the protein CATSRDRTGMQTQYF.

The chain couples TRBV9 to TRBJ2-1, with 7 bases fitting TRBD2. The germline gives CDR1 SGDLS, CDR2 YYNGEE. The V gene end was trimmed by 3 bases and the J gene end by 5 bases; junction bases not matched to a gene: 5. There are 14 residues in the CDR3. CDR3 residues: CASSARGLNNEQFF. The CDR3 DNA reads TGTGCCAGCAGCGCCCGGGGACTAAACAATGAGCAGTTCTTC. Variable domain in full (rest from reference TRBV9 and TRBJ2-1): DSGVTQTPKHLITATGQRVTLRCSPRSGDLSVYWYQQSLDQGLQFLIQYYNGEERAKGNILERFSAQQFPDLHSELNLSSLELGDSALYFCASSARGLNNEQFFGPGTRLTVL.

In regard to this clonotype: One end of the junction is discordant with germline, which a read error may explain. The chain employs TRBV4-3 and TRBJ2-3; 7 bases align to TRBD1. This CDR3 is built from 16 residues. CDR1 is LGHNA and CDR2 is YSLEER in the germline V gene. As DNA, the CDR3 is TGCGCCAGCAGCCAGGATTCGACAGGGCCCCCCGATACGCGGTATTTT. It encodes CASSQDSTGPPDTRYF.

In its sample, this clonotype was seen a few times. The V gene is TRBV15, the J gene TRBJ2-3; 12 bases are a match to TRBD2. This CDR3 spans 17 amino acids. V gave up 4 bases and J gave up 1 base; unmatched junction bases: 6. The germline gives CDR1 LNHNV, CDR2 YYDKDF (reference sequence). The CDR3 sequence: CATSTSGGAVRTDTQYF. The CDR3 coding sequence is TGTGCCACCAGCACTAGCGGGGGGGCTGTCCGCACAGATACGCAGTATTTT.

This clonotype was picked up a small number of times. J is TRBJ2-1 and V is TRBV4-3, with 9 bases matching TRBD2. Germline V lookup: CDR1 LGHNA, CDR2 YSLEER. With V trimmed by 0 bases and J by 9 bases, 9 bases remained unmatched. The CDR3 consists of 16 residues. The CDR3 DNA follows: TGCGCCAGCAGCCAAGATCGAGCGGGAGGATGGGGTGAGCAGTTCTTC. The encoded protein is CASSQDRAGGWGEQFF.

The V gene is TRBV28, the J gene TRBJ2-1; D is ambiguous. Germline V gene data show CDR1 as MDHEN and CDR2 as SYDVKM. V was cut by 3 bases and J by 3 bases, with 12 bases left in between. The CDR3 is 15 residues long. DNA of the CDR3: TGTGCCAGCAGTTTCCGTGGTGGCATCTACAATGAGCAGTTCTTC. This sequence encodes CASSFRGGIYNEQFF.